This is a list of T cell receptor beta chains from one sample in a study of cytomegalovirus exposure and HLA in healthy donors. Some clones are missing from TCRdb's copy, which holds only in-frame ones; the method was immunoSEQ multiplex PCR. This sample has under 130,000 clones; about 13% occur once, and the top ten carry roughly a sixth. Sample: PBMCs. Every receptor here comes from a man aged 40-49 years in good health and CMV-seropositive. Both conserved end residues are part of each CDR3. A D gene is named only where the DNA matches it firmly. Expanded clones are given a class, and other clones once, few, many or no size at all.

V	J	size	D	CDR3
TRBV10-3	TRBJ1-5	few	TRBD1	CAISESPGQGGQPQHF
TRBV2	TRBJ1-5	.	TRBD1	CASSGTGGTQPQHF
TRBV4-3	TRBJ2-7	.	.	CASSQYRDTSYEQYF
TRBV6-5	TRBJ2-7	few	TRBD1	CASKGSEDRAYEQYF
TRBV27	TRBJ2-1	few	.	CASSPTTGEEQFF
TRBV28	TRBJ1-2	.	TRBD1	CASRLTGTGRRRGTF
TRBV2	TRBJ1-5	few	.	CASRKSPGPNQPQHF
TRBV5-1	TRBJ2-3	few	.	CASSLEGVKGGGTDTQYF
TRBV19	TRBJ2-7	.	TRBD2	CASSIRGSDEQYF
TRBV29-1	TRBJ1-1	few	.	CSVDQGPVNTEAFF
TRBV7-9	TRBJ1-2	few	.	CASSSTAYGYTF